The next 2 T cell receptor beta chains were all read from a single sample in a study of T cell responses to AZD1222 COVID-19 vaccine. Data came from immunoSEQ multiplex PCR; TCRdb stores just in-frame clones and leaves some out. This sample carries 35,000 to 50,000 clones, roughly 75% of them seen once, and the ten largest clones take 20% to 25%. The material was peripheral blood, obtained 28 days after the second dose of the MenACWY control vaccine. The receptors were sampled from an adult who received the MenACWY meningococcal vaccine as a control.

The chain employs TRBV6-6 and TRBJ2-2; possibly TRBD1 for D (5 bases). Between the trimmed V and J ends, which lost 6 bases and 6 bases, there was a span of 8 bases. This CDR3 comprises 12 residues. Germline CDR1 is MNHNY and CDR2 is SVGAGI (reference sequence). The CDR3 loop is CASSRQPGELFF. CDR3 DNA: TGTGCCAGCAGCCGACAGCCCGGGGAGCTGTTTTTT.

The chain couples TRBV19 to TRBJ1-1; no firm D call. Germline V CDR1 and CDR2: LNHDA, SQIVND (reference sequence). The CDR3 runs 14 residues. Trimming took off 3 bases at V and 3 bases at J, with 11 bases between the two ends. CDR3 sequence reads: CASSIVGTDTEAFF. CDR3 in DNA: TGTGCCAGTAGTATCGTGGGCACGGACACTGAAGCTTTCTTT.